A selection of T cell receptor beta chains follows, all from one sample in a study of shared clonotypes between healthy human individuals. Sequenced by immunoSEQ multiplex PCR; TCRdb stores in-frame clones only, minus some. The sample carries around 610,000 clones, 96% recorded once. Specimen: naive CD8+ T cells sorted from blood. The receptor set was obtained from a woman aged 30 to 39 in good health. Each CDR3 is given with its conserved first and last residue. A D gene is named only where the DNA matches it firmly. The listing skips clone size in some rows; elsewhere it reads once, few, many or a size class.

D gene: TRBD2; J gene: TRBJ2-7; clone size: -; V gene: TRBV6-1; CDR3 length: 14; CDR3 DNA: TGTGCCAGCAGTGGGACTAGCGGACCCTACGAGCAGTACTTC; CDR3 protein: CASSGTSGPYEQYF
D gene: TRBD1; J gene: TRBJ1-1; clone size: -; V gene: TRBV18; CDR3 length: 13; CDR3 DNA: TGTGCCAGCTCACCCCGGGACAGCATTGAAGCTTTCTTT; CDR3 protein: CASSPRDSIEAFF
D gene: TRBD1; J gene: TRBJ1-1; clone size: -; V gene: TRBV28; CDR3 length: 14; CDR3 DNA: TGTGCCAGCAGCTACAGGGGGGAACACACTGAAGCTTTCTTT; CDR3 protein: CASSYRGEHTEAFF
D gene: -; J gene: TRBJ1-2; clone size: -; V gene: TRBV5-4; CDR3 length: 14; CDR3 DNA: TGTGCCAGCAGCTCGGACGGACCTTTCTATGGCTACACCTTC; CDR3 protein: CASSSDGPFYGYTF
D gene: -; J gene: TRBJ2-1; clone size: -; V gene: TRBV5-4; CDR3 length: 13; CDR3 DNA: TGTGCCAGCAGCTTGCCAGGGGAGAATGAGCAGTTCTTC; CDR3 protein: CASSLPGENEQFF
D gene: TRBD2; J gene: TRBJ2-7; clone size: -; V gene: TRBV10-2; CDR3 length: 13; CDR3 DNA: TGCGCCACCCGACTAGCGGACGCCTACGAGCAGTACTTC; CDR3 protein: CATRLADAYEQYF
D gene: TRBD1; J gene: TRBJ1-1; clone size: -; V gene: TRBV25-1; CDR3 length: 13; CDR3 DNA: TGTGCCAGCAGTGACCAGGACAGGAAGGTGGCTTTCTTT; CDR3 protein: CASSDQDRKVAFF
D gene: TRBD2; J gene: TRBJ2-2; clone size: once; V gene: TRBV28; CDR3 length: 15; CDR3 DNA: TGTGCCAGCAGTTTAATAGCGGGGAACACCGGGGAGCTGTTTTTT; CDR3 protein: CASSLIAGNTGELFF
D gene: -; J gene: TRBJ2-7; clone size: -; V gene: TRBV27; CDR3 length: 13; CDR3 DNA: TGTGCCAGCAGTTTCGGACTGCTCTACGAGCAGTACTTC; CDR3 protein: CASSFGLLYEQYF
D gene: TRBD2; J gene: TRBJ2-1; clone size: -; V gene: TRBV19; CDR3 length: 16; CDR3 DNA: TGTGCCAGTAGTCAGAATCCCCTAGCGGGAGTTAATGAGCAGTTCTTC; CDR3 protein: CASSQNPLAGVNEQFF
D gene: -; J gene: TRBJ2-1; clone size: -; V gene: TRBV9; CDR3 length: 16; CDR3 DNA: TGTGCCAGCAGCGAAAGACAGAGGAGCTCCTACAATGAGCAGTTCTTC; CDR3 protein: CASSERQRSSYNEQFF
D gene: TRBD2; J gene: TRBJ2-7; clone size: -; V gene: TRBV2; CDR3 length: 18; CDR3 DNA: TGTGCCAGCAGTGGCTCCAGTAAGGTCGGGGGGAGCTCCTACGAGCAGTACTTC; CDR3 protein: CASSGSSKVGGSSYEQYF
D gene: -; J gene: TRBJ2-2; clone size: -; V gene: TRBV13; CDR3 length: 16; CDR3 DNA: TGTGCCAGCAGCTTCTTAAGGACCTTGATAGGCGGGGAGCTGTTTTTT; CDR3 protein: CASSFLRTLIGGELFF
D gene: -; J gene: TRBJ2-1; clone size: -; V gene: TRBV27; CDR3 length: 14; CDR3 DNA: TGTGCCAGCAGTTCGGACGGGCTTTACAATGAGCAGTTCTTC; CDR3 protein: CASSSDGLYNEQFF
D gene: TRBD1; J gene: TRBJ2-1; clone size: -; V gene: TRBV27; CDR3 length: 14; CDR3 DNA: TGTGCCAGCAGTGCAGGACAGGGGCTGTATGAGCAGTTCTTC; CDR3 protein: CASSAGQGLYEQFF
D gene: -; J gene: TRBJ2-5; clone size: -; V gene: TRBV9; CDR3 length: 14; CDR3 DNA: TGTGCCAGCAGCGCATTCCATGGGGGGGAGACCCAGTACTTC; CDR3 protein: CASSAFHGGETQYF
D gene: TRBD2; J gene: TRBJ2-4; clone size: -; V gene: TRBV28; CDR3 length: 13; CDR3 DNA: TGTGCCAGCAGTTTAGGGGAGGGAAACATTCAGTACTTC; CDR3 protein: CASSLGEGNIQYF
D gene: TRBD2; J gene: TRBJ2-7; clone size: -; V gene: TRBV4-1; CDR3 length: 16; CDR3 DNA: TGCGCCAGCAGCCAATCCGCTAGCGGGAGGGCCGGGGAGCAGTACTTC; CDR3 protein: CASSQSASGRAGEQYF
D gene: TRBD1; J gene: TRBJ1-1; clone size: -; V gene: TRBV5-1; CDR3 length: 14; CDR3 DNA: TGCGCCAGCAGGGAAACGGACAGGGACACTGAAGCTTTCTTT; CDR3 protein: CASRETDRDTEAFF
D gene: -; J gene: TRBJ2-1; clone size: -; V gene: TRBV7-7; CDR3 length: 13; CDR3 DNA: TGTGCCAGCAGCTTCGCAGGGGACAATGAGCAGTTCTTC; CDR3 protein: CASSFAGDNEQFF
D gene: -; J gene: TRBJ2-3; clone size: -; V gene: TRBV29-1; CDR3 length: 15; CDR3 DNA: TGCAGCGTTGGGGGACGGTCAAGACGCACAGATACGCAGTATTTT; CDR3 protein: CSVGGRSRRTDTQYF
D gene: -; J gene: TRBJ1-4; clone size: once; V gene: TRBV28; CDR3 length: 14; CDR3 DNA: TGTGCCAGCAGTTCCCGTCGGATGGTGGAAAAACTGTTTTTT; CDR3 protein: CASSSRRMVEKLFF
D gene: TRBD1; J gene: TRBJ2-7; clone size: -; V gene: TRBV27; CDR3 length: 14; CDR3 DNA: TGTGCCAGCAGACTCCAGGGGGCGGCCTACGAGCAGTACTTC; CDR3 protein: CASRLQGAAYEQYF
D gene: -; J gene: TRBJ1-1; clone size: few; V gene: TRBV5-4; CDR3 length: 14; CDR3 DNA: TGTGCCAGCAGCTTGTCACGCAAGGGCCCTGAAGCTTTCTTT; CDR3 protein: CASSLSRKGPEAFF
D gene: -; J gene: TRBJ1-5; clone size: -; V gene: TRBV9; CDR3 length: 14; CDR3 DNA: TGTGCCAGCCGAGGGGGGCCAGCCGCGCAGCCCCAGCATTTT; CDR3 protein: CASRGGPAAQPQHF
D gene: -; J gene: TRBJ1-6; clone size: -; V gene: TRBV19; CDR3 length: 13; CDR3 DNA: TGTGCCAGCTCGGCCGGGACAAATTCACCCCTCCACTTT; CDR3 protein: CASSAGTNSPLHF
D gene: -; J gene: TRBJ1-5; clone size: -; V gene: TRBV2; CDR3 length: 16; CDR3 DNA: TGTGCCAGCAGTGAATCGTGGGGTCATAGCAATCAGCCCCAGCATTTT; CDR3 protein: CASSESWGHSNQPQHF
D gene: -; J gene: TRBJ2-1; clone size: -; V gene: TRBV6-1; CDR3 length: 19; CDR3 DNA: TGTGCCAGCAGTGAAGGAAGGGGACCATGGGAGGAGGGGTCAAATGAGCAGTTCTTC; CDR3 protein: CASSEGRGPWEEGSNEQFF
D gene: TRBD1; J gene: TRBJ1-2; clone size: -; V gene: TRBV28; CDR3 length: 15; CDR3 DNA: TGTGCCAGCAGTTCGCGACAGGGCCCAATCTATGGCTACACCTTC; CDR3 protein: CASSSRQGPIYGYTF
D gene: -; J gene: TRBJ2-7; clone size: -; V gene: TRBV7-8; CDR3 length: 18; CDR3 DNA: TGTGCCAGCAGCTTAAAGGGGGGATGGACGGAGGAATCCTACGAGCAGTACTTC; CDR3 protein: CASSLKGGWTEESYEQYF
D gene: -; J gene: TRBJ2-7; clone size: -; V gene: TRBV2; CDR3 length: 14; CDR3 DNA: TGTGCCAGCAGTAGGGCCGTGAGCTCCTACGAGCAGTACTTC; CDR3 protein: CASSRAVSSYEQYF
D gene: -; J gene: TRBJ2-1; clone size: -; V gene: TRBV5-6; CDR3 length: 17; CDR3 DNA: TGTGCCAGCAGCTTGTTTGCGACAAAAACGATTAGGGATGAGCAGTTCTTC; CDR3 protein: CASSLFATKTIRDEQFF
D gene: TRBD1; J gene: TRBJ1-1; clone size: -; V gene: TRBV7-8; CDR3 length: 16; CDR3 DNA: TGTGCCAGCAGCTTAGTGGCGGACAGGTGGGAAACTGAAGCTTTCTTT; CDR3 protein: CASSLVADRWETEAFF
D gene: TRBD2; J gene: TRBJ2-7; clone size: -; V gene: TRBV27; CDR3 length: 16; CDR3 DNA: TGTGCCAGCAGTAACCAACTAGCGGGAGTTCTCTACGAGCAGTACTTC; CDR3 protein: CASSNQLAGVLYEQYF
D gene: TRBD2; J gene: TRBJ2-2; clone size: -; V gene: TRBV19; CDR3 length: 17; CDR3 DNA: TGTGCCAGTAGTCGACCCTTAGCGGGAGAAAGGACCGGGGAGCTGTTTTTT; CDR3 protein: CASSRPLAGERTGELFF
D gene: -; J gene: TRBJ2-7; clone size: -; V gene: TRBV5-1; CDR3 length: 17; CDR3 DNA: TGCGCCAGCAGCTTGTGGGGTGGGGGAAGACAGAACTACGAGCAGTACTTC; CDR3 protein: CASSLWGGGRQNYEQYF
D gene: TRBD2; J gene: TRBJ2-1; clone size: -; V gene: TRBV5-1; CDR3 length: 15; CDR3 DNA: TGCGCCAGCAGCTGGGGCGGACTAGCGGACAATGAGCAGTTCTTC; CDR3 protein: CASSWGGLADNEQFF
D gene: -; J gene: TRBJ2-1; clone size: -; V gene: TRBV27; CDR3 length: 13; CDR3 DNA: TGTGCCAGCAGTTGGGCGGCAAACAATGAGCAGTTCTTC; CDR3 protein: CASSWAANNEQFF
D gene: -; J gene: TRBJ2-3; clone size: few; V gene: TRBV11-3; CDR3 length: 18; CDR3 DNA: TGTGCCAGCAGCTTAAGTTATGGCGCCACCGTAGACACAGATACGCAGTATTTT; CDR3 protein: CASSLSYGATVDTDTQYF
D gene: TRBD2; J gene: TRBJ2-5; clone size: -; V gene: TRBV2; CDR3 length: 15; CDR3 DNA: TGTGCCAGCAGTTCTAGCGGGAGGGAATGGGAGACCCAGTACTTC; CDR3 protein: CASSSSGREWETQYF
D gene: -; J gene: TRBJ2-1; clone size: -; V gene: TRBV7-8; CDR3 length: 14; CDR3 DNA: TGTGCCAGCAGCTTCAGGGCCCGGGACAATGAGCAGTTCTTC; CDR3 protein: CASSFRARDNEQFF
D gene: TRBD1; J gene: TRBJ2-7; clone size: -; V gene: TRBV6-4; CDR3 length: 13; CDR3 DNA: TGTGCCAGCAGGGCGGGACAGGGGAACGAGCAGTACTTC; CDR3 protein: CASRAGQGNEQYF
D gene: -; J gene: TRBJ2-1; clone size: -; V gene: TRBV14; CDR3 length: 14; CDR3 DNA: TGTGCCAGCAGTCACCGGCCCTCCTACAATGAGCAGTTCTTC; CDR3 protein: CASSHRPSYNEQFF
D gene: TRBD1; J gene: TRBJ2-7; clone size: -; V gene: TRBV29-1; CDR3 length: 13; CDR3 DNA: TGCAGTGTTATAGGGGACAGCTCCTACGAGCAGTACTTC; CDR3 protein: CSVIGDSSYEQYF
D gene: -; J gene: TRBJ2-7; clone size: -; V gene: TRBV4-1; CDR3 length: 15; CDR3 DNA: TGCGCCAGCAGCCAAGTGTCTGGGGACTCCTACGAGCAGTACTTC; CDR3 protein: CASSQVSGDSYEQYF
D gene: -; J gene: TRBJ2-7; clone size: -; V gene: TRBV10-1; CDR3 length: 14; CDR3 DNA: TGCGCCAGCAGTCTAGACAGGTTGACCTACGAGCAGTACTTC; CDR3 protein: CASSLDRLTYEQYF
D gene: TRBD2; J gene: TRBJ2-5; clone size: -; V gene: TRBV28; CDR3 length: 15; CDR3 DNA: TGTGCCAGCAGTTTAGGGACTAGCGCAACAGAGACCCAGTACTTC; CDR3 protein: CASSLGTSATETQYF
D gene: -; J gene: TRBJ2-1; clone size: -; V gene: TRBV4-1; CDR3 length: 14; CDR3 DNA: TGCGCCAGCAGCAGCCGTAGGGAGCCGAATGAGCAGTTCTTC; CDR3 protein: CASSSRREPNEQFF
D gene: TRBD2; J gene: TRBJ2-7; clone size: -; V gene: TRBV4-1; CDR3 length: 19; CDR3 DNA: TGCGCCAGCAGTCGGGCGGGTGCGACTAGCGGCCCAGGGGGATACGAGCAGTACTTC; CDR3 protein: CASSRAGATSGPGGYEQYF
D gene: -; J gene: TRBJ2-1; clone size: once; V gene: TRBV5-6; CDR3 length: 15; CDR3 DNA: TGTGCCAGCAGCTGGGGGACGGCCCTTGTGGATGAGCAGTTCTTC; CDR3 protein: CASSWGTALVDEQFF
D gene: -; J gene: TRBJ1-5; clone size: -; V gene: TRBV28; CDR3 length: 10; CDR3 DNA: TGTGCCAGCGGGTATCAGCCCCAGCATTTT; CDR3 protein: CASGYQPQHF
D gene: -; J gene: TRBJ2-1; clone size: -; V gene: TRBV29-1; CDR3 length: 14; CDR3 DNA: TGCAGCGTTGAACCCGTAACCCTCTACAATGAGCAGTTCTTC; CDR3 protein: CSVEPVTLYNEQFF